Shown below are 26 T cell receptor beta chains from a single sample sequenced in a study of OX40 agonist ivuxolimab in advanced cancers. TCRdb keeps only in-frame clones here, not all; method: immunoSEQ multiplex PCR. This table holds 75,000 to 90,000 clones, about four fifths found once. The source material was CD4+ or CD8+ T cells sorted from blood, sampled in a trial of the OX40 agonist ivuxolimab. Receptors originate from an adult with an advanced solid tumor such as melanoma, head and neck, liver or kidney cancer.

The chain uses TRBV27 and TRBJ1-5; 7 positions agree with TRBD1. Germline lookup yields CDR1 MNHEY and CDR2 SMNVEV (reference sequence). The CDR3 extends over 15 amino acids. V was clipped by 4 bases and J by 3 bases; unmatched bases: 6. CDR3 protein: CASSSRGAHNQPQHF. In DNA form, the CDR3 reads TGTGCCAGCAGTTCCAGGGGGGCGCACAATCAGCCCCAGCATTTT.

The chain carries TRBV5-4 and TRBJ2-3; D is ambiguous. Germline V gene lookup returns CDR1 SGHNT and CDR2 YYREEE (reference sequence). V was shortened by 4 bases and J by 6 bases, with 9 bases between the two germline ends. CDR3 length equals 12 residues. The CDR3 bases are TGTGCCAGCAGCATACCTATGGATACGCAGTATTTT. It specifies CASSIPMDTQYF.

The chain is built from TRBV10-3 and TRBJ1-2; D remains ambiguous. The V gene lost 3 bases and the J gene lost 4 bases, with 12 bases spanning the gap. The CDR3 is made up of 14 amino acids. Germline lookup yields CDR1 ENHRY and CDR2 SYGVKD. CDR3 in amino acids: CAISERAEFYGYTF. Here the CDR3 DNA reads TGTGCCATCAGTGAACGGGCGGAATTCTATGGCTACACCTTC.

This chain uses TRBV9 with TRBJ2-1; 10 nucleotides agree with TRBD2. The CDR3 sequence is 16 residues long. V shed 2 bases and J 5 bases; nucleotides not matched to a gene: 7. Germline V gene data show CDR1 as SGDLS and CDR2 as YYNGEE. This CDR3 is CASSVQAGGSNNEQFF. For the CDR3, the DNA is TGTGCCAGCAGCGTTCAAGCGGGAGGGTCAAACAATGAGCAGTTCTTC.

This clone has more than one count but fewer than ten. V gene TRBV30 combines with J gene TRBJ1-5; D gene uncertain. V gave up 4 bases and J gave up 10 bases, with 5 bases separating them. The CDR3 covers 9 residues. Germline CDR1 GTSNPN, CDR2 SVGIG (reference sequence). CDR3 loop: CAWKNPQHF. As DNA, the CDR3 is TGTGCCTGGAAAAACCCCCAGCATTTT.

V usage is TRBV7-9 and J usage is TRBJ1-1; D perhaps matches TRBD1 (5 bases). V lost 5 bases and J 8 bases, leaving 12 bases between the germline ends. Germline V gene sequence: CDR1 SEHNR, CDR2 FQNEAQ (reference sequence). The CDR3 spans 12 residues. CDR3 sequence (DNA): TGTGCCAGCAGCCCAGACAGACCCGAAGCTTTCTTT. Its protein product is CASSPDRPEAFF. The whole variable domain, remainder taken from reference TRBV7-9 and TRBJ1-1, is DTGVSQNPRHKITKRGQNVTFRCDPISEHNRLYWYRQTLGQGPEFLTYFQNEAQLEKSRLLSDRFSAERPKGSFSTLEIQRTEQGDSAMYLCASSPDRPEAFFGQGTRLTVV.

This chain connects TRBV5-6 to TRBJ1-1; D is undetermined. The CDR3 covers 11 residues. The V end was cut by 3 bases, the J end by 11 bases, with 11 bases between. CDR1 and CDR2 (germline): SGHDT, YYEEEE. In DNA form, the CDR3 reads TGTGCCAGCAGCTCGACCTCGGTGGCTTTCTTT. This gives the protein CASSSTSVAFF.

Note on this clone: Other nucleotide sequences from this sample produce the same CDR3. The chain couples TRBV19 to TRBJ1-5; possibly TRBD1 for D (6 bases). Germline assignment: CDR1 LNHDA and CDR2 SQIVND (reference sequence). The CDR3 length is 13 residues. V gave up 7 bases and J gave up 6 bases, with 13 bases separating them. The CDR3 DNA reads as TGTGCCAGTACTAGAGGGGGTCTTCAGCCCCAGCATTTT. Translating it yields CASTRGGLQPQHF.

The chain employs TRBV30 and TRBJ1-2, with D maybe TRBD1 (5 bases). Germline V lookup: CDR1 GTSNPN, CDR2 SVGIG (reference sequence). V lost 2 bases to trimming and J lost 8 bases, with 9 bases between them. The CDR3 length is 11 residues. CDR3 DNA sequence: TGTGCCTGGAGTCGGACACACGGCTACACCTTC. Protein product: CAWSRTHGYTF.

This clone was observed a handful of times. The CDR3 nucleotides are TGTGCCAGCAGTTACGGGCATCACCCCCGGGGCCCCTACGAGCAGTACTTC. This codes for CASSYGHHPRGPYEQYF. The chain uses TRBV6-7 and TRBJ2-7; perhaps D is TRBD1 or TRBD2 (5 bases each). TRBV6-7 is marked as an open reading frame, function uncertain. With 2 bases removed from V and 2 bases from J, the gap between germline ends came to 19 bases. CDR3 length: 17 amino acids.

A few counts support this clone. The chain combines TRBV6-1 with TRBJ1-5; 9 nucleotides line up with TRBD1. V lost 4 bases to trimming and J lost 7 bases; unmatched junction nucleotides: 5. Per the germline V gene, CDR1 is MNHNS and CDR2 is SASEGT. This CDR3 is 14 amino acids long. The CDR3, as DNA: TGTGCCAGCAGTGGAAACAGGGGGCGGCAGCCCCAGCATTTT. Its protein is CASSGNRGRQPQHF.

V is TRBV29-1 and J is TRBJ2-1; D ambiguous. Germline values: CDR1 SQVTM, CDR2 ANQGSEA. The V end lost 3 bases, the J end lost 5 bases, and 8 bases lay between the germline ends. The CDR3 sequence is 12 residues long. The CDR3 DNA reads TGCAGCGTTGATAGGTGGAACAATGAGCAGTTCTTC. Translated, it gives CSVDRWNNEQFF.

CDR3 protein: CASSPAGSSYEQYF. The CDR3 DNA follows: TGTGCCAGTAGCCCAGCGGGTTCCTCCTACGAGCAGTACTTC. This rearrangement joins TRBV19 to TRBJ2-7; maybe TRBD2 (6 bases). Deletions cut 6 bases from V and 0 bases from J, with 12 bases between. Per germline, CDR1 LNHDA and CDR2 SQIVND (reference sequence). This CDR3 is built from 14 residues.

DNA of the CDR3: TGTGCCGCCGCGGACAAAATAGTCACTGAAGCTTTCTTT. It specifies CAAADKIVTEAFF. The chain employs TRBV2 and TRBJ1-1; D perhaps matches TRBD1 (5 bases). The CDR3 totals 13 residues. From germline, CDR1 is SNHLY and CDR2 FYNNEI. V was clipped by 11 bases and J by 4 bases, with 17 bases between them.

This clone turned up a few times. This chain connects TRBV6-6 to TRBJ2-7; weak D call: TRBD1 (6 bases). The CDR3 spans 13 residues. The V and J ends lost 10 bases and 2 bases respectively, with 15 bases between them. The V gene's germline CDR1 is MNHNY and CDR2 SVGAGI (reference sequence). This CDR3 is CATLPPGAYEQYF. DNA of the CDR3: TGTGCCACCCTACCTCCAGGGGCCTACGAGCAGTACTTC.

The rearrangement links TRBV4-1 to TRBJ2-5; D unclear. This CDR3 is 12 amino acids long. The germline CDR1 and CDR2 sequences are MGHRA and YSYEKL. V was shortened by 0 bases and J by 13 bases, with 12 bases between the two germline ends. The CDR3 loop is CASSQDETLRYF. The DNA of the CDR3 is TGCGCCAGCAGCCAAGATGAGACCTTGAGGTACTTC.

The chain is built from TRBV6-5 and TRBJ2-7, with TRBD1 as a possible D gene (6 bases). Germline V lookup: CDR1 MNHEY, CDR2 SVGAGI. The CDR3 is made up of 15 amino acids. Trimming left V 0 bases short and J 1 base short, with 10 bases between. The CDR3 here is CASSYSGQFSYEQYF. The CDR3 nucleotides are TGTGCCAGCAGTTACTCTGGACAGTTTTCCTACGAGCAGTACTTC.

This clone came up a few times. This same CDR3 is encoded by further DNA sequences in the sample. The rearrangement uses TRBV30 and TRBJ1-1; no firm D call. Germline CDR1 is GTSNPN and CDR2 is SVGIG (reference sequence). This CDR3 region has 13 residues. V lost 0 bases and J 0 bases, leaving 5 bases between the germline ends. Here the CDR3 DNA reads TGTGCCTGGAGTGTACTTGTGAACACTGAAGCTTTCTTT. Translated: CAWSVLVNTEAFF.

The chain has TRBV13 and TRBJ2-7; D call uncertain. CDR3 length: 18 amino acids. Germline-derived CDR1 and CDR2 are PRHDT and FYEKMQ (reference sequence). V was pared by 1 base and J by 6 bases, with 25 bases between. The CDR3 reads CASSLEGMFGRSSSEQYF. CDR3 DNA: TGTGCCAGCAGCTTAGAGGGTATGTTTGGCAGGTCGTCGAGCGAGCAGTACTTC.

V gene TRBV30 combines with J gene TRBJ2-5, with a weak D call TRBD1 (6 bases). The tail of the sequence fits TRBJ2-7 better, so the J call may be wrong. There are 14 residues in the CDR3. Per germline, CDR1 GTSNPN and CDR2 SVGIG (reference sequence). CDR3 sequence reads: CAWSVMGTTYEQYF. As DNA, the CDR3 is TGTGCCTGGAGTGTAATGGGGACAACCTACGAGCAGTACTTC.

The sample holds a few counts of this clone. The chain has TRBV5-6 and TRBJ2-3, with 10 nucleotides matching TRBD1. Per germline, CDR1 SGHDT and CDR2 YYEEEE. V trimming: 1 base; J trimming: 4 bases; junction bases outside the gene matches: 6. The CDR3 length is 16 residues. CDR3 bases: TGTGCCAGCAGCTTGATGGGACAGGGGAGTTCAGATACGCAGTATTTT. Amino acid sequence: CASSLMGQGSSDTQYF.

V usage is TRBV5-4 and J usage is TRBJ1-2; 7 bases agree with TRBD1. CDR1 is SGHNT, CDR2 YYREEE, per germline (reference sequence). CDR3 size: 14 residues. The ends lost 5 bases at V and 5 bases at J; junction bases unmatched: 9. As DNA, the CDR3 is TGTGCCAGCAGTTCAGGGGGACCCTATTATGGCTACACCTTC. Translated, it gives CASSSGGPYYGYTF.

This clone has only a few counts. The J gene is TRBJ2-7, the V gene TRBV30; 8 bases map to TRBD2. Germline V gene sequence: CDR1 GTSNPN, CDR2 SVGIG (reference sequence). With V trimmed by 5 bases and J by 7 bases, 4 bases remained unmatched. CDR3 length equals 11 residues. The CDR3 bases are TGTGCCTGGGCCGGGACTAGGGAGCAGTACTTC. Its translation: CAWAGTREQYF.

The rearrangement joins TRBV5-1 to TRBJ1-3; D is ambiguous. Deletions cut 0 bases from V and 4 bases from J, with 11 bases between. Germline V gene data show CDR1 as SGHRS and CDR2 as YFSETQ. There are 15 residues in the CDR3. The CDR3 is CASSLAAGTGNTIYF. CDR3 nucleotides: TGCGCCAGCAGCTTGGCCGCAGGAACCGGAAACACCATATATTTT.

Worth noting for this clone: Distinct nucleotide sequences in the sample also encode this CDR3. V is TRBV10-3 and J is TRBJ1-1, with D possibly TRBD1 on 5 matching bases. The CDR3 covers 13 residues. With 7 bases removed from V and 1 base from J, the gap between germline ends came to 10 bases. Germline assignment: CDR1 ENHRY and CDR2 SYGVKD. DNA for the CDR3: TGTGCCATCAAGGAAAGGGGGAACACTGAAGCTTTCTTT. This sequence encodes CAIKERGNTEAFF.

The genes are TRBV7-9 and TRBJ1-4; a possible D gene is TRBD1 (6 bases). Germline CDR1 SEHNR, CDR2 FQNEAQ (reference sequence). The CDR3 has 13 residues. Trimming removed 5 bases from V and 5 bases from J, with 9 bases in between. The CDR3 loop is CASSQTGNEKLFF. Written as DNA, the CDR3 is TGTGCCAGCAGCCAAACAGGGAATGAAAAACTGTTTTTT. Drawing the rest from reference TRBV7-9 and TRBJ1-4, the complete variable domain is DTGVSQNPRHKITKRGQNVTFRCDPISEHNRLYWYRQTLGQGPEFLTYFQNEAQLEKSRLLSDRFSAERPKGSFSTLEIQRTEQGDSAMYLCASSQTGNEKLFFGSGTQLSVL.